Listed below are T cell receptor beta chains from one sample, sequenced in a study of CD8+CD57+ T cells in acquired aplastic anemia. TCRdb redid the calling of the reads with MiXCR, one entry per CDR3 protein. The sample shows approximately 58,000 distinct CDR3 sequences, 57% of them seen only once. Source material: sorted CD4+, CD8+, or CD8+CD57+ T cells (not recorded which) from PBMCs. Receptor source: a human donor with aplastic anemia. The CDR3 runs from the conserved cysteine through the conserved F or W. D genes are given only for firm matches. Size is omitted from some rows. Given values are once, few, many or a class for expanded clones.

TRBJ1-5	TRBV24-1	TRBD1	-	TGTGCCACCAGGGACAGGCCGAATCAGCCCCAGCATTTT	CATRDRPNQPQHF
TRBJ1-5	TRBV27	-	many	TGTGCCAGCAGCCTACAGGGTCTAAATCAGCCCCAGCATTTT	CASSLQGLNQPQHF
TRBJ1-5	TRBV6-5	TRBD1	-	TGTGCCAGCAGTTCCCGGGGACAGGTAGGCGGTCAGCCCCAGCATTTT	CASSSRGQVGGQPQHF
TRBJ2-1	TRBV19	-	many	TGTGCCACCCGGGACTCCCGCTCCTACAATGAGCAGTTCTTC	CATRDSRSYNEQFF
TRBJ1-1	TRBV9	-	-	TGTGCCAGCAGCGTAGATGGGAAACTGAACACTGAAGCTTTCTTT	CASSVDGKLNTEAFF
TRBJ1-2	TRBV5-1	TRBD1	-	TGCGCCAGCGGCCGGGACAGGGATGGCTACACCTTC	CASGRDRDGYTF
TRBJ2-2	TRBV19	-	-	TGTGCCAGTAGATTCGTGGGGGGCGGGGAGCTGTTTTTT	CASRFVGGGELFF
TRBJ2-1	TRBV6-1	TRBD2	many	TGTGCCAGCAGTACAAGCGGGAGGGCTATCGATGAGCAGTTCTTC	CASSTSGRAIDEQFF
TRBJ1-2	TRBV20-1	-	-	TGCAGTGCTCCCGACACCACATCTAGGCCCTACTATGGCTACACCTTC	CSAPDTTSRPYYGYTF
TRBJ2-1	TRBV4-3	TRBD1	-	TGCGCCAGCAGCAAGCGACAGGGATCTAACAATGAGCAGTTCTTC	CASSKRQGSNNEQFF
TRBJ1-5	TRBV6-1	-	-	TGTGCCAGCAGAGGCAGGGGCAATCAGCCCCAGCATTTT	CASRGRGNQPQHF
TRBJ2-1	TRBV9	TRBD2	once	TGTGCCAGCAGCGCCGGGACTAGCGGGGGTCGCAATGAGCAGTTCTTC	CASSAGTSGGRNEQFF
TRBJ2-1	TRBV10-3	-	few	TGTGCCATCAGCGCCGAGGGATTTGGGGCGTTTGAGCAGTTCTTC	CAISAEGFGAFEQFF
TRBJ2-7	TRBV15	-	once	TGTGCCACCAGCAGAGCCGACTACTCCTACGAGCAGTACTTC	CATSRADYSYEQYF
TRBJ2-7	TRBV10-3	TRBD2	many	TGTGCCATCAGTGAGGTCGGGCGCGGGACTAGCGGGAGTTTTGTATCCTACGAGCAGTACTTC	CAISEVGRGTSGSFVSYEQYF
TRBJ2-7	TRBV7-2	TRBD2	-	TGTGCCAGCAGGGGGGGGGGGGGCTACGAGCAGTACTTC	CASRGGGGYEQYF
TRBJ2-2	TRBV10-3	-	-	TGTGCCATCAGTCGGGACCTACCCTCGAACACCGGGGAGCTGTTTTTT	CAISRDLPSNTGELFF
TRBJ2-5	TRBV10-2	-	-	TGCGCCAGCAGTTTAGGACAGCGAGAGACCCAGTACTTC	CASSLGQRETQYF
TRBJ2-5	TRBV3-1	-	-	TGTGCCAGCAGCCAACGGGGCCAAGAGACCCAGTACTTC	CASSQRGQETQYF
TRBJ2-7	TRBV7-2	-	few	TGTGCCAGCAGGGGGACTGCAACCCACGAGCAGTACTTC	CASRGTATHEQYF
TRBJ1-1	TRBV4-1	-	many	TGCGCCAGCAGCCAAGACCCCCCGCGAAACACTGAAGCTTTCTTT	CASSQDPPRNTEAFF
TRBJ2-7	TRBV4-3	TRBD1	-	TGCGCCAGCAGCGCCGGTCAGGGGGCGAGCTCCTACGAGCAGTACTTC	CASSAGQGASSYEQYF
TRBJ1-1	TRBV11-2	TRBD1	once	TGTGCCAGCAGCCACGGACAGGCCACTGAAGCTTTCTTT	CASSHGQATEAFF
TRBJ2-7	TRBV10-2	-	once	TGCGCCAGCAAAGTACGCATTTGGGCTGACGAGCAGTACTTC	CASKVRIWADEQYF
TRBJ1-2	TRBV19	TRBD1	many	TGTGCCAGTAGTGAGATAGGACAGGAGATTAGTTACTATGGCTACACCTTC	CASSEIGQEISYYGYTF
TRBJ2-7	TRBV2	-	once	TGTGCCAGCAGCGTACAGGGTGCTGGAGAGCAGTACTTC	CASSVQGAGEQYF
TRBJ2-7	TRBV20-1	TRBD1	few	TGCAGCCCCCTGGGACAGGGGACCCACGAGCAGTACTTC	CSPLGQGTHEQYF
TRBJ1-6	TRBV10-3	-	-	TGTGCCATCAGTGGGTCAGGGGACAATTCACCCCTCCACTTT	CAISGSGDNSPLHF
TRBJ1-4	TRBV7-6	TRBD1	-	TGTGCCAGCAGTCACAGGGGGCCCGGGGAGAAACTGCTTTTT	CASSHRGPGEKLLF
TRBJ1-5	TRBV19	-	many	TGTGCCAGTACCGACCCGGGGCAGCCCCAGCATTTT	CASTDPGQPQHF
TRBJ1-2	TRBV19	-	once	TGTGCCAGTACCTCCTATCCGCTTGGCTACACCTTC	CASTSYPLGYTF
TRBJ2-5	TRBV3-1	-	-	TGTGCCAGCAGCCGTACCGACAGATTGACCCAGTACTTC	CASSRTDRLTQYF
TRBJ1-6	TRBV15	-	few	TGTGCCACCAGCAGAGGGCAGGGGAACCCACCCCTCCACTTT	CATSRGQGNPPLHF
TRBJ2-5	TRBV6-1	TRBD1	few	TGTGCCAGTATTGGGACAGGGTATGAACAAGAGACCCAGTACTTC	CASIGTGYEQETQYF
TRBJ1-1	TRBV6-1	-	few	TGTGCCAGCAGCGTAGAGGGAGACACTGAAGCCTTCTTT	CASSVEGDTEAFF
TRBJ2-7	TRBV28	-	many	TGTGCCAGCAGTTCTTTCACCTACGAGCAGTACTTC	CASSSFTYEQYF
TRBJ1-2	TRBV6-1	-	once	TGTGCCAGCAGTGTACGTAGGACGCCCTATGGCTACACCTTC	CASSVRRTPYGYTF
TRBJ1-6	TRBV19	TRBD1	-	TGTGCCAGTAGTACGACAGGGGATAATTCACCCCTCCACTTT	CASSTTGDNSPLHF
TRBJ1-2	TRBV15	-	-	TGTGCCACCAAGTGGGAAGATAGCTATGGCTACACCTTC	CATKWEDSYGYTF
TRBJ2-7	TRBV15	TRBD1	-	TGTGCCACCAGCAGGGGACAGCTCAAAAGCTACGAGCAGTACTTC	CATSRGQLKSYEQYF
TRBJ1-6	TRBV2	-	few	TGTGCCAGCGGAGGGCAGGGGAATTCACCCCTCCACTTT	CASGGQGNSPLHF
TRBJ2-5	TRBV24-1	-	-	TGTGCCACCAGTGTATCAGGAGGCCAAGAGACCCAGTACTTC	CATSVSGGQETQYF
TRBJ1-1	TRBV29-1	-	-	TGCAGCGTTGAGGGCCGTCTAATGAACACTGAAGCTTTCTTT	CSVEGRLMNTEAFF
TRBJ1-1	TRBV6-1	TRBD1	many	TGTGCCAGCAGCCTTAAGGGGACAGCTACAATGAACACTGAAGCTTTCTTT	CASSLKGTATMNTEAFF
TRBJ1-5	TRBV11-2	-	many	TGTGCCAGCAGCTTAGAGTCTAGCAGCAGCAATCAGCCCCAGCATTTT	CASSLESSSSNQPQHF
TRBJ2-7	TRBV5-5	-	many	TGTGCCAGCAGCAGGACAGCGAGCTCCTACGAGCAGTACTTC	CASSRTASSYEQYF
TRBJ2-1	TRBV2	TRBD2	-	TGTGCCAGCAGGGTTAGCGGGGGTAATGAGCAGTTCTTC	CASRVSGGNEQFF
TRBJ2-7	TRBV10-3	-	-	TGTGCCAGCAGTTACGCGCGGAACTTCTACGAGCAGTACTTC	CASSYARNFYEQYF
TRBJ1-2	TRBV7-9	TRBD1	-	TGTGCCAGCACCCTAGACAGGGCGGGCTACACCTTC	CASTLDRAGYTF
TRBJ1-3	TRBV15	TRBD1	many	TGTGCCACCAGCATCGACGGGACAGGGGGAAACACCATATATTTT	CATSIDGTGGNTIYF